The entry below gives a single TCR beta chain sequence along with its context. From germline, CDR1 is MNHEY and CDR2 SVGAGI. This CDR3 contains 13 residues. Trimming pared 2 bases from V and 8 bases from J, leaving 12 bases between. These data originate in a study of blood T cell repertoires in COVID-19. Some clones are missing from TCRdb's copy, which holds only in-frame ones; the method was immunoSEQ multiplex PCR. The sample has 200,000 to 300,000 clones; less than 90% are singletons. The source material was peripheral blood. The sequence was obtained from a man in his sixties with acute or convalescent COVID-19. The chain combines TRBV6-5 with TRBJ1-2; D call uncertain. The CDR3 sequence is CASSYRTATGYTF. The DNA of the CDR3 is TGTGCCAGCAGTTACCGGACTGCCACGGGCTACACCTTC.